A selection of T cell receptor beta chains follows, all from one sample in a study of T-cell memory formation after mild COVID-19. TCRdb ran MiXCR on the 5' RACE reads and lists one entry per CDR3 protein. The sample lists more than 100,000 distinct CDR3 sequences, approximately 6.2% occurring once. Sequenced input: PBMCs or a T cell subset sorted from them (not recorded which). The receptors derive from an adult woman who had mild COVID-19 (a few samples of this study predate the infection). Cell type and time point are not known. Each CDR3 is given with its conserved first and last residue. D genes are given only for firm matches. Clone size is stated in some rows and not others, as once, few, many or a class when expanded.

13,few,TRBV3-2,TRBJ1-1,NA,CASSQSGQEKAFF,TGTGCCAGCAGCCAAAGTGGACAGGAGAAAGCTTTCTTT
13,NA,TRBV12-3/TRBV12-4,TRBJ2-7,NA,CASSLKEGAGLYF,TGTGCCAGCAGTTTAAAGGAGGGGGCCGGCCTGTACTTC
16,many,TRBV24-1,TRBJ2-3,NA,CATSDFRGARTDTQYF,TGTGCCACCAGTGATTTCAGAGGGGCCCGCACAGATACGCAGTATTTT
15,many,TRBV5-1,TRBJ2-5,NA,CASSLEGPGWETQYF,TGCGCCAGCAGCTTGGAAGGACCGGGGTGGGAGACCCAGTACTTC
15,many,TRBV20-1,TRBJ2-2,TRBD1,CSASEGGRNTGELFF,TGCAGTGCTAGTGAAGGGGGCCGGAACACCGGGGAGCTGTTTTTT
18,many,TRBV9,TRBJ2-7,TRBD2,CASSPGTSGSPTSYEQYF,TGTGCCAGCAGCCCAGGGACTAGCGGGAGCCCCACATCCTACGAGCAGTACTTC
11,many,TRBV20-1,TRBJ2-1,NA,CSVQLVHEQFF,TGCAGTGTCCAGCTAGTGCATGAGCAGTTCTTC
15,NA,TRBV7-2,TRBJ2-1,TRBD2,CASSLTSGYYNEQFF,TGTGCCAGCAGCCTAACTAGCGGGTACTACAATGAGCAGTTCTTC
13,NA,TRBV7-8,TRBJ2-7,NA,CASTSSERGPPYF,TGTGCCAGCACCTCCAGCGAACGGGGCCCGCCCTACTTC
15,few,TRBV6-6,TRBJ2-7,TRBD2,CASSLRLAGDLEQYF,TGTGCCAGCAGTCTCAGACTAGCGGGAGATCTAGAGCAGTACTTC
17,many,TRBV20-1,TRBJ1-5,TRBD1,CSARERQGGYSNQPQHF,TGCAGTGCAAGGGAGAGACAGGGAGGTTATAGCAATCAGCCCCAGCATTTT
13,few,TRBV3-1,TRBJ1-5,NA,CASSPGSNQPQHF,TGTGCCAGCAGCCCAGGCTCCAATCAGCCCCAGCATTTT
14,many,TRBV7-6,TRBJ1-1,NA,CASSPGPPNTEAFF,TGTGCCAGCAGTCCTGGACCGCCGAACACTGAAGCTTTCTTT
17,many,TRBV6-2/TRBV6-3,TRBJ2-1,NA,CASSYNPQGESYNEQFF,TGTGCCAGCAGTTACAATCCACAGGGAGAGTCCTACAATGAGCAGTTCTTC
15,many,TRBV20-1,TRBJ2-3,TRBD1,CSASSGQPGTDTQYF,TGCAGTGCTTCCTCGGGACAGCCGGGCACAGATACGCAGTATTTT
14,NA,TRBV5-1,TRBJ2-1,TRBD2,CASSFGTSGGALFF,TGCGCCAGCAGCTTTGGTACTAGCGGGGGGGCGTTGTTCTTC
12,NA,TRBV3-1,TRBJ1-1,NA,CASGGSVTEAFF,TGTGCCAGCGGTGGATCGGTGACTGAAGCTTTCTTT
16,many,TRBV5-1,TRBJ2-3,TRBD2,CASSPRQRGPTDTQYF,TGCGCCAGCAGCCCGAGACAGCGGGGGCCCACAGATACGCAGTATTTT
13,few,TRBV5-4,TRBJ1-5,NA,CASSFQGRQPQHF,TGTGCCAGCAGCTTCCAGGGGAGGCAGCCCCAGCATTTT
17,many,TRBV12-3/TRBV12-4,TRBJ2-7,NA,CASSLARITGSSYEQYF,TGTGCCAGCAGTTTAGCAAGAATAACAGGGTCCTCCTACGAGCAGTACTTC
13,many,TRBV5-8,TRBJ2-1,NA,CASSLAGYGEQFF,TGTGCCAGCAGCTTGGCAGGGTACGGTGAGCAGTTCTTC
17,few,TRBV15,TRBJ2-3,TRBD2,CATSISAGLAAADTQYF,TGTGCCACCAGCATCTCTGCGGGGCTAGCGGCGGCAGATACGCAGTATTTT
14,few,TRBV12-3/TRBV12-4,TRBJ2-7,NA,CASSLGTAREEQYF,TGTGCCAGCAGTTTAGGGACAGCTCGCGAAGAGCAGTACTTC
13,many,TRBV7-3,TRBJ1-4,NA,CASSSFVGEKLFF,TGTGCCAGCAGCTCCTTTGTCGGTGAAAAACTGTTTTTT
16,few,TRBV6-1,TRBJ1-6,TRBD1,CASTTGQGPYNSPLHF,TGTGCCAGCACTACCGGACAGGGGCCGTATAATTCACCCCTCCACTTT
13,few,TRBV15,TRBJ2-5,NA,CATSWGAQETQYF,TGTGCCACCAGCTGGGGGGCACAAGAGACCCAGTACTTC
15,NA,TRBV9,TRBJ2-3,NA,CASSVAPASTDTQYF,TGTGCCAGCAGCGTAGCTCCGGCTAGCACAGATACGCAGTATTTT
17,many,TRBV30,TRBJ2-7,TRBD1,CAWRALTPGTGYYEQYF,TGTGCCTGGAGAGCCCTAACCCCAGGGACAGGGTACTACGAGCAGTACTTC
15,few,TRBV5-1,TRBJ2-5,NA,CASSKEVRLEETQYF,TGCGCCAGCAGCAAGGAAGTGAGGCTAGAAGAGACCCAGTACTTC
15,NA,TRBV29-1,TRBJ1-2,NA,CSVGGQGIRNYGYTF,TGCAGCGTGGGAGGGCAGGGTATACGAAACTATGGCTACACCTTC
16,NA,TRBV6-5,TRBJ1-1,NA,CASSRTAPRTGTEAFF,TGTGCCAGCAGCAGGACGGCCCCCAGGACGGGAACTGAAGCTTTCTTT
15,many,TRBV6-1,TRBJ2-7,NA,CASSQVNVEVYEQYF,TGTGCCAGCAGCCAAGTTAACGTGGAGGTCTACGAGCAGTACTTC
16,NA,TRBV7-2,TRBJ1-1,NA,CASSLAGPLAGTEAFF,TGTGCCAGCAGCTTAGCGGGACCTCTGGCCGGCACTGAAGCTTTCTTT
18,few,TRBV9,TRBJ1-3,TRBD1,CASSVEVPGGPSGNTIYF,TGTGCCAGCAGCGTAGAGGTCCCAGGGGGTCCTTCTGGAAACACCATATATTTT
13,few,TRBV20-1,TRBJ2-7,NA,CSALRGRTYEQYF,TGCAGTGCTTTACGTGGACGAACCTACGAGCAGTACTTC
14,few,TRBV5-6,TRBJ2-4,NA,CASSWRGAKNIQYF,TGTGCCAGCAGCTGGAGGGGGGCCAAAAACATTCAGTACTTC
14,NA,TRBV18,TRBJ2-5,NA,CASSPPDSQETQYF,TGTGCCAGCTCACCGCCGGACAGCCAAGAGACCCAGTACTTC
13,many,TRBV12-3/TRBV12-4,TRBJ2-7,NA,CASSYQGLYEQYF,TGTGCCAGCAGTTATCAGGGCCTGTACGAGCAGTACTTC
12,NA,TRBV2,TRBJ1-1,NA,CASDKGGTEAFF,TGTGCCAGCGACAAGGGCGGCACTGAAGCTTTCTTT
14,few,TRBV2,TRBJ2-1,TRBD2,CASSVSGRYNEQFF,TGTGCCAGCAGTGTTAGCGGGCGATACAATGAGCAGTTCTTC
15,NA,TRBV6-5,TRBJ2-1,TRBD2,CASSRLAGVTGGQFF,TGTGCCAGCAGTCGACTAGCGGGGGTCACGGGGGGGCAGTTCTTC